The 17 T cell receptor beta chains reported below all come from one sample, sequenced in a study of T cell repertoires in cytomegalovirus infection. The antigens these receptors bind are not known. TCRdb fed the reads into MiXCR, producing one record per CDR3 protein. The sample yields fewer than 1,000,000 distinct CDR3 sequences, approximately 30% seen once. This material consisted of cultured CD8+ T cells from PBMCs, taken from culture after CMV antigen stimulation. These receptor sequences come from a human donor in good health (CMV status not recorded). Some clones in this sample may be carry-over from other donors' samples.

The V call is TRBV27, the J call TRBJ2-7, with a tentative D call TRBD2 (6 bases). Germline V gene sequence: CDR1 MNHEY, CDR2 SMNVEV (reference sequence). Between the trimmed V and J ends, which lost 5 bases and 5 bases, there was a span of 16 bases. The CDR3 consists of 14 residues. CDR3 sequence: CASSPRRGVDEQYV. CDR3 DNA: TGTGCCAGCAGTCCCCGGAGGGGAGTTGACGAGCAGTACGTC.

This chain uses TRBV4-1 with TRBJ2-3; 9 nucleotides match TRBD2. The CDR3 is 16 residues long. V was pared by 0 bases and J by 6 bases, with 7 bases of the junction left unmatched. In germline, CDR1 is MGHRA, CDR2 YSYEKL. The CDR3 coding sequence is TGCGCCAGCAGCCAAGATCCAGCGGGGGGCCGGGATACGCAGTATTTT. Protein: CASSQDPAGGRDTQYF.

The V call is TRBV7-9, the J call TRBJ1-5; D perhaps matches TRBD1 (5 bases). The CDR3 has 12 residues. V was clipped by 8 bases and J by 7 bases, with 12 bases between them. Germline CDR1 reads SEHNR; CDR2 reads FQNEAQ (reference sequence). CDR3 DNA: TGTGCCAGCGGGAGGGGTTCCCAGCCCCAGCATTTT. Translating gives CASGRGSQPQHF.

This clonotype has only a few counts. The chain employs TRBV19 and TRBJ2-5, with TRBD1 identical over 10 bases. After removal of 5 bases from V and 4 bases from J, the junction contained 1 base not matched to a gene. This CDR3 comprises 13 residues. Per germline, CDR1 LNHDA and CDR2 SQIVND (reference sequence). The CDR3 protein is CASSGDRGETQYF. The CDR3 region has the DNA TGTGCCAGTAGTGGGGACAGGGGAGAGACCCAGTACTTC.

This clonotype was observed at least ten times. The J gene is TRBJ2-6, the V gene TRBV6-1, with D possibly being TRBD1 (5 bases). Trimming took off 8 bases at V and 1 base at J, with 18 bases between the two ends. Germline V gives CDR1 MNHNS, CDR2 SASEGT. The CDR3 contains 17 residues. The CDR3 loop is CASCLEGEGSGANVLTF. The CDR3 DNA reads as TGTGCCAGCTGCCTCGAAGGGGAAGGGTCTGGGGCCAACGTCCTGACTTTC.

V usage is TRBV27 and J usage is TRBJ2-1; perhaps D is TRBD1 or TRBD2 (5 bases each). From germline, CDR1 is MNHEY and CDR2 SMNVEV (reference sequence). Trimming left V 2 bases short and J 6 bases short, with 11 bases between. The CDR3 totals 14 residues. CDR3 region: CASSLRWGSNEQFF. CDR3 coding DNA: TGTGCCAGCAGTTTACGATGGGGGTCCAATGAGCAGTTCTTC.

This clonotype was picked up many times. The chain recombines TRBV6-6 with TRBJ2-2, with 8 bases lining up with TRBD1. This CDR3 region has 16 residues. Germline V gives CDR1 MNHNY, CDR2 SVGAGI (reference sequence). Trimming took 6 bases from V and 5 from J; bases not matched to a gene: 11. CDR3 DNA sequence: TGTGCCAGCAGGATCTCAGGGGGACAGGTGACCGGGGAGCTGTTTTTT. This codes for CASRISGGQVTGELFF.

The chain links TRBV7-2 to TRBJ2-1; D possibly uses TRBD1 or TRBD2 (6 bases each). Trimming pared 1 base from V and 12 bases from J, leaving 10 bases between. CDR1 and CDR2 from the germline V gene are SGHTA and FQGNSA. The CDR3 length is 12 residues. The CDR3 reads CASSLVGGGQFF. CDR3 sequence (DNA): TGTGCCAGCAGCTTAGTCGGGGGCGGGCAGTTCTTC.

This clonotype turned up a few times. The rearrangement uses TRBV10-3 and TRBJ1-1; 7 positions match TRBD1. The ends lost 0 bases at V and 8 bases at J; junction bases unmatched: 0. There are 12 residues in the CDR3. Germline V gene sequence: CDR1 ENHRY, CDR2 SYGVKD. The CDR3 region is CAISESDREAFF. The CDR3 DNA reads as TGTGCCATCAGTGAGTCGGACAGGGAAGCTTTCTTT.

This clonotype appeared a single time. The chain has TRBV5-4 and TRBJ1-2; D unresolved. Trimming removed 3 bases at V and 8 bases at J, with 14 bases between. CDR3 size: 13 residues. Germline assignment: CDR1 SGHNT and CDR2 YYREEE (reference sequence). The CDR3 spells CASSYGAGDGYTF. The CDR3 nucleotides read TGTGCCAGCAGCTATGGAGCAGGTGACGGCTACACCTTC.

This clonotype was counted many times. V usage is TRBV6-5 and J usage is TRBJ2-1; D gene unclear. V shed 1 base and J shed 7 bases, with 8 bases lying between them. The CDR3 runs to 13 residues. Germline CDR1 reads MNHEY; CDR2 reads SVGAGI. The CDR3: CASSYYGQNEQFF. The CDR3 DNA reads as TGTGCCAGCAGTTACTATGGTCAGAATGAGCAGTTCTTC.

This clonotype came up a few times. Here the CDR3 DNA reads TGTGCCAGCAGTTTCGGCGGGGGGTTCACAGATACGCAGTATTTT. Translated: CASSFGGGFTDTQYF. The chain couples TRBV28 to TRBJ2-3; 8 bases match TRBD2. There are 15 residues in the CDR3. Per germline, CDR1 MDHEN and CDR2 SYDVKM. With V trimmed by 3 bases and J by 2 bases, 4 bases remained unmatched.

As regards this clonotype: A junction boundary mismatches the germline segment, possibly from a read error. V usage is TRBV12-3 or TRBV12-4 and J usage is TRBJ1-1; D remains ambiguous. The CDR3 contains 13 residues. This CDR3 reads CVSSLDPNTEAFF. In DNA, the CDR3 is TGTGTCAGCAGTCTCGACCCGAACACTGAAGCTTTCTTT.

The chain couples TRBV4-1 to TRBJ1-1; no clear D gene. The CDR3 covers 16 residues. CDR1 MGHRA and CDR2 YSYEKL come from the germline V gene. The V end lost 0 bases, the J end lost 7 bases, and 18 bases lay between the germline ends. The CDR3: CASSQDGRAGGNEAFF. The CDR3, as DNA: TGCGCCAGCAGCCAAGACGGTAGGGCGGGCGGGAATGAAGCTTTCTTT.

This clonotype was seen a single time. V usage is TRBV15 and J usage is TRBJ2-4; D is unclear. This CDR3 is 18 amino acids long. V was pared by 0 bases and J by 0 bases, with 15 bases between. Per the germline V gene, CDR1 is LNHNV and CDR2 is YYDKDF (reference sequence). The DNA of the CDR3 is TGTGCCACCAGCAGAGATAGTGTCCTCTCGGAAGCCAAAAACATTCAGTACTTC. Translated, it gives CATSRDSVLSEAKNIQYF.

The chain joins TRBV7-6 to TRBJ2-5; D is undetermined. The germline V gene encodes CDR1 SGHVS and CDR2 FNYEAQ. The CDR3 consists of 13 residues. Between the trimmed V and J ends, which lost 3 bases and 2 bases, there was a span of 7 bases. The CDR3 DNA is TGTGCCAGCAGCTTCATACAGCAAGAGACCCAGTACTTC. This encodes CASSFIQQETQYF. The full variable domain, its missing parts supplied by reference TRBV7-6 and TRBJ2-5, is GAGVSQSPRYKVTKRGQDVALRCDPISGHVSLYWYRQALGQGPEFLTYFNYEAQQDKSGLPNDRFSAERPEGSISTLTIQRTEQRDSAMYRCASSFIQQETQYFGPGTRLLVL.

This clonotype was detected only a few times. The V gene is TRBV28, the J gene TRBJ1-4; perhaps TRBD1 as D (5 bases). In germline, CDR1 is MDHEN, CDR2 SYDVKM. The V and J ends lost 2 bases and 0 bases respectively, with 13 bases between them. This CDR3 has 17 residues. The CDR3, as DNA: TGTGCCAGCAGTTTAGCCGACAGCCTAACAACTAATGAAAAACTGTTTTTT. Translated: CASSLADSLTTNEKLFF. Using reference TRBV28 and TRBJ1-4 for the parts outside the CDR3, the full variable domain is DVKVTQSSRYLVKRTGEKVFLECVQDMDHENMFWYRQDPGLGLRLIYFSYDVKMKEKGDIPEGYSVSREKKERFSLILESASTNQTSMYLCASSLADSLTTNEKLFFGSGTQLSVL.